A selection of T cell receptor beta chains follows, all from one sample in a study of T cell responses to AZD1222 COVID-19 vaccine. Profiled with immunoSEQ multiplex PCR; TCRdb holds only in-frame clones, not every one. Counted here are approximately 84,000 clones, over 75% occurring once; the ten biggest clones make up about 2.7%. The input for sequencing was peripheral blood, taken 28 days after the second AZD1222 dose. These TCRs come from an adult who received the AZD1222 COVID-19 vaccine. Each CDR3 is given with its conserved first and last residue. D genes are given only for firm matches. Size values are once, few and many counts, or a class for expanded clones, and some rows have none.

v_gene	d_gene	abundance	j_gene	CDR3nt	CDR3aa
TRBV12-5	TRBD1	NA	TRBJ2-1	TGTGCTAGTGGTCGAAACAGGGGATTGAATGAGCAGTTCTTC	CASGRNRGLNEQFF
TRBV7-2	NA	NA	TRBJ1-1	TGTGCCAGCAGCCGAAAGGGGACTGAAGCTTTCTTT	CASSRKGTEAFF
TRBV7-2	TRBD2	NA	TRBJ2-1	TGTGCCAGCAGCCCCGGGCCACTAGCGGGAGGGGCTGAGCAGTTCTTC	CASSPGPLAGGAEQFF
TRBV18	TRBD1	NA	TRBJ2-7	TGTGCCAGCTCACCACTCGGGACAGACCTGACCTACGAGCAGTACTTC	CASSPLGTDLTYEQYF
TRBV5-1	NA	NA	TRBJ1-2	TGCGCCAGCAGCCTGACAGCTAACTATGGCTACACCTTC	CASSLTANYGYTF
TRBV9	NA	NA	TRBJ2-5	TGTGCCAGCAGCGTATGGGAGCAAGAGACCCAGTACTTC	CASSVWEQETQYF
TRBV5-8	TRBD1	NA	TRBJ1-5	TGTGCCAGCAGCCGAAGGACAGGGGACAATCAGCCCCAGCATTTT	CASSRRTGDNQPQHF
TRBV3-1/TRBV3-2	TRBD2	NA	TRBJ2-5	TGTGCCAGCAGCCCACTCAGCGGGAGGGCCGGTGTTAACTTTAAGACCCAGTACTTC	CASSPLSGRAGVNFKTQYF
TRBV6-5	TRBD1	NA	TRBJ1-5	TGTGCCAGCAGCCCGGGACAGGCGGCGCCCGGGCCCCAGCATTTT	CASSPGQAAPGPQHF
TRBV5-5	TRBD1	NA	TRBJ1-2	TGTGCCAGCAGCTTGGAGGGGACAGGGAACTATGGCTACACCTTC	CASSLEGTGNYGYTF
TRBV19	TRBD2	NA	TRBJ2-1	TGTGCCAGTACCCGTAGCGGGAGGGCCCACTACAATGAGCAGTTCTTC	CASTRSGRAHYNEQFF
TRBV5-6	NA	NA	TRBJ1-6	TGTGCCAGCAGCTCCCTCGACAGCTATAATTCACCCCTCCACTTT	CASSSLDSYNSPLHF
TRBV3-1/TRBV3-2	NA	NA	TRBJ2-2	TGTGCCAGCAGCCAAGGATGGAACACCGGGGAGCTGTTTTTT	CASSQGWNTGELFF
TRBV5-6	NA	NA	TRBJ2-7	TGTGCCAGCAGCTTTTCCCTCAGGATTGGATCCTACGAGCAGTACTTC	CASSFSLRIGSYEQYF
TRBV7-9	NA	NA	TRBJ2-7	TGTGCCAGCACCGTAACCGGGGTCTCCTACGAGCAGTACTTC	CASTVTGVSYEQYF
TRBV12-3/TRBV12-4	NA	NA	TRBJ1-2	TGTGCCAGCAGTCCGGAAAACTATGGCTACACCTTC	CASSPENYGYTF
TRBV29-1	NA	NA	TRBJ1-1	TGCAGCGTGGCCAGAGCTGGGGCGCTGGCTGAAGCTTTCTTT	CSVARAGALAEAFF
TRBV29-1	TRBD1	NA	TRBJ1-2	TGCAGCGTTGAAGATCAGAAGGGGGCGCGAAATGGCTACACCTTC	CSVEDQKGARNGYTF
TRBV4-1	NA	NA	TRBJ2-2	TGCGCCAGCAGCCCGGAACCGGGACTTAACACCGGGGAGCTGTTTTTT	CASSPEPGLNTGELFF
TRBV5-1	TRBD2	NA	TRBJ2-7	TGCGCCAGCAGCTTGACTAGCGGTGCTACGAGGCAGTACTTC	CASSLTSGATRQYF
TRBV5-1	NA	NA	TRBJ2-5	TGCGCCAGCAGCTTGTCAGGGTGGACTCAAGAGACCCAGTACTTC	CASSLSGWTQETQYF
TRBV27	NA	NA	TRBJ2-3	TGTGCCAGCAGTCCCGACTCGGATACGCAGTATTTT	CASSPDSDTQYF
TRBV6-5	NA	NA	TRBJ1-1	TGTGCCAGCAAAATACAGGAGTTCGGCGGTGAAGCTTTCTTT	CASKIQEFGGEAFF
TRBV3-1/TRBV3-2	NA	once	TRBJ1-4	TGTGCCAGCAGCCAAGTAGGCAGGGAAGGTGAAAAACTGTTTTTT	CASSQVGREGEKLFF
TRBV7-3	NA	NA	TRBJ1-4	TGTGCCAGCAGTCGGACAACTAATGAAAAACTGTTTTTT	CASSRTTNEKLFF
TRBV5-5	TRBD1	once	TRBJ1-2	TGTGCCAGCAGCTTCATAGGGCAGGGGGCGCCGTACGAGGGCTACACCTTC	CASSFIGQGAPYEGYTF
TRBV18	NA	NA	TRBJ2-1	TGTGCCAGCTCACCCTCGCGGGTTGACAATGAGCAGTTCTTC	CASSPSRVDNEQFF
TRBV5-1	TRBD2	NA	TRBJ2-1	TGCGCCAGCAGCTTGGGAAAAACTAGCGGGCTTTACAATGAGCAGTTCTTC	CASSLGKTSGLYNEQFF
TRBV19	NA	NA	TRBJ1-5	TGTGCCAGTAGTATCGGCCTTCTCCATCAGCCCCAGCATTTT	CASSIGLLHQPQHF
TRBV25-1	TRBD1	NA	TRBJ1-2	TGTGCCAGCAGTCCCCCCGGGACAGGCGGAAACTATGGCTACACCTTC	CASSPPGTGGNYGYTF
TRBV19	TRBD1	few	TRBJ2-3	TGTGCCAGTAGTCCGGGACAGGGAACAGATACGCAGTATTTT	CASSPGQGTDTQYF
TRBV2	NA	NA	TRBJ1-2	TGTGCCAGCTCGGTTAATGGCTACACCTTC	CASSVNGYTF
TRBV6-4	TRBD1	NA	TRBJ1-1	TGTGCCAGCAGTGTACAGGGGGGCGAGGCTGAAGCTTTCTTT	CASSVQGGEAEAFF
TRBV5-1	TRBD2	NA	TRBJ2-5	TGCGCCAGCAGCTTATCAACGGGAGGGGAGGGAGAGACCCAGTACTTC	CASSLSTGGEGETQYF
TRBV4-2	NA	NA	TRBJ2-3	TGTGCCAGCAGCCAGGGGTCCATTAGCACAGATACGCAGTATTTT	CASSQGSISTDTQYF
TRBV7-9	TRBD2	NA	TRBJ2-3	TGTGCCAGCAGCTTAGTTTGGACTAGCGGGAGCTTTCCTAGGGATACGCAGTATTTT	CASSLVWTSGSFPRDTQYF
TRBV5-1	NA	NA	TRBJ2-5	TGCGCCAGCAGCCCCCTTCACGCGGAGCAAGAGACCCAGTACTTC	CASSPLHAEQETQYF
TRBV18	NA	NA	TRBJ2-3	TGTGCCAGCTCACAAGGGGCAGGGGAAGGAGATACGCAGTATTTT	CASSQGAGEGDTQYF
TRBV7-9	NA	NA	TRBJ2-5	TGTGCCAGCAGCTTCGCTGGGACGGGGGAAGAGACCCAGTACTTC	CASSFAGTGEETQYF
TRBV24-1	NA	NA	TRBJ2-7	TGTGCCACCAGTGATTTCGCTTCCGGGACATACTACGAGCAGTACTTC	CATSDFASGTYYEQYF
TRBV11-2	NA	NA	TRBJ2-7	TGTGCCAGCAGCTTAGAGAGGCCCTACTCCTACGAGCAGTACTTC	CASSLERPYSYEQYF
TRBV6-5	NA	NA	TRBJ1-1	TGTGCCAGCAGTTACTCGGACTACAGGGATAACACTGAAGCTTTCTTT	CASSYSDYRDNTEAFF
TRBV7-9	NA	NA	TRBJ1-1	TGTGCCAGCAGCGGGACGGCTAACACTGAAGCTTTCTTT	CASSGTANTEAFF
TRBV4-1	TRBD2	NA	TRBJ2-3	TGCGCCAGCAGCCAAGACCCAGCGGGAGATTCCCCAGATACGCAGTATTTT	CASSQDPAGDSPDTQYF
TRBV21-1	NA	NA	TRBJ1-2	TGTGCCAGCAGCAAAGGAACAGTGCACTATGGCTACACCTTC	CASSKGTVHYGYTF
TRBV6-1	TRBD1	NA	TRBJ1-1	TGTGCCAGCAGTGAATGGGGGACAGGAGGGAACACTGAAGCTTTCTTT	CASSEWGTGGNTEAFF
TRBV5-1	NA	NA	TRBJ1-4	TGCGCCAGCAGCTTGTTCGGCTCCGATGAAAAACTGTTTTTT	CASSLFGSDEKLFF
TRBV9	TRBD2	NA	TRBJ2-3	TGTGCCAGCAGCGTAGGGGCTAGCGGGAGCCTAACAGATACGCAGTATTTT	CASSVGASGSLTDTQYF
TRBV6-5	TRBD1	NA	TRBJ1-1	TGTGCCAGCGAAAAAGGGCAGGGGGCGCGCACTGAAGCTTTCTTT	CASEKGQGARTEAFF
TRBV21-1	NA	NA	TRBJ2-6	TGTGCCAGCAGCCCCCTAGCATCAGTACGCTCTGGGGCCAACGTCCTGACTTTC	CASSPLASVRSGANVLTF
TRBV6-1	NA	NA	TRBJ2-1	TGTGCCAGCAGTGAAGCGCTTCTAGGGACAGGGACTAGCGCCAATGAGCAGTTCTTC	CASSEALLGTGTSANEQFF
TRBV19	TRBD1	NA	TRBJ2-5	TGTGCCAGTAGTAGGCTCCGGACAGGGAAAAATCAAGAGACCCAGTACTTC	CASSRLRTGKNQETQYF
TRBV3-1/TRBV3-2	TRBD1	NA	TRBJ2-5	TGTGCCAGCAGCCCACGGACAGGGCAAGAGACCCAGTACTTC	CASSPRTGQETQYF